These T cell receptor beta chains were read from a single sample in a study of CD4 and CD8 cells across lung adenocarcinoma regions. TCRdb processed the PCR reads anew with MiXCR; each CDR3 protein has one entry. The sample has 13,000 or so distinct CDR3 sequences; about 48% are singletons. The specimen sequenced was CD4+ T cells from the center of a lung tumor. These receptor sequences come from a male donor with lung adenocarcinoma. The CD4 and CD8 labels of this study may be unreliable. Both conserved end residues are part of each CDR3. D genes are given only for firm matches. Clone sizes are given selectively: once, few, many, or a class where the clone is expanded.

cdr3_nt	cdr3_aa	j_call	clone_size	v_call	d_call
TGTGCCAGCAGTTACTCGCAGGGGGCCGCTGAAGCTTTCTTT	CASSYSQGAAEAFF	TRBJ1-1	many	TRBV6-5	TRBD1
TGTGCCAGCAGTTATCAGGGAGAGGTGAGCACCGGGACGCTGTTTTTT	CASSYQGEVSTGTLFF	TRBJ2-2	-	TRBV6-5	-
TGTGCCAGCAGATTGACAGGAATCTACACCGGGGCGCAGTTTTTT	CASRLTGIYTGAQFF	TRBJ2-3	-	TRBV6-1	-
TGTGCCGCAGCCCCCTCCGTTTACTATGGCTACACCTTC	CAAAPSVYYGYTF	TRBJ1-2	many	TRBV6-6	-
TGTGCCAGCAGTGAAAACACCCTAAGGGAGACCCAGTACTTC	CASSENTLRETQYF	TRBJ2-5	medium-sized	TRBV6-1	-
TGTGCCAGCAGTTTTTCCTTCCCGGGACTAGTGTCCGGGGAGCTGTTTTTT	CASSFSFPGLVSGELFF	TRBJ2-2	-	TRBV27	TRBD2
TGTGCCAGCAGTGAACTAGCGAGCACAGATACGCAGTATTTT	CASSELASTDTQYF	TRBJ2-3	many	TRBV6-1	-
TGTGCCAGCAGACTCCAGTCTGTGAGTCCCGGGGCGCTGTTTTTT	CASRLQSVSPGALFF	TRBJ2-2	-	TRBV6-5	-
TGTGCCAGCAGTGAAGGGCTAGCGGGAGGGTATCGCACAGATACGCAGTATTTT	CASSEGLAGGYRTDTQYF	TRBJ2-3	medium-sized	TRBV6-1	TRBD2
TGTGCCTGCGATCGCGGGAGCAAACACGAGCAGTACTTC	CACDRGSKHEQYF	TRBJ2-7	few	TRBV30	TRBD2
TGTGCCAGCACCCAGACAGGGGACGCTGAAGCTTTCTTT	CASTQTGDAEAFF	TRBJ1-1	many	TRBV6-4	TRBD1
TGTGCCAGCAGCTCCCGGGGGCGTGAGGAGGAGACGCAGTACTTT	CASSSRGREEETQYF	TRBJ2-3	-	TRBV27	-
TGTGCCAGCAGCCCACGAAATGGACCAGATACGCAGTATTTT	CASSPRNGPDTQYF	TRBJ2-3	-	TRBV9	-
TGTGCCAGCAGTCCTGGCCGACTAGCTTGTGCGACAGACACGCAGTATTTC	CASSPGRLACATDTQYF	TRBJ2-3	-	TRBV27	TRBD2
TGTGCCAGCAGCCAAGACAGGGGAAGAACAGATACGCAGTATTTT	CASSQDRGRTDTQYF	TRBJ2-3	few	TRBV12-3/TRBV12-4	TRBD1
TGCGCCAGCAACACAAAATCCGGGACTAGCGGGAGAAATGAGCAGTTCTTC	CASNTKSGTSGRNEQFF	TRBJ2-1	few	TRBV4-1	TRBD2
TGTGCCAGCAGTCGCTGTGCGAACACCGGGGAGCTGTTTTTT	CASSRCANTGELFF	TRBJ2-2	-	TRBV6-1	-
TGTGCCAGCAGTGAAGCTGCGGGTATGAGCAATCAGCCCCAGCATTTT	CASSEAAGMSNQPQHF	TRBJ1-5	few	TRBV6-1	-
TGTGCTAGCAGCTTAGGGGGGGGCTCAGAGACCCAGTACTTC	CASSLGGGSETQYF	TRBJ2-5	-	TRBV7-7	-
TGTGCCAGCAGTGACCTACAGGGAAAGAGCCTAGATGAGCAGTTCTTC	CASSDLQGKSLDEQFF	TRBJ2-1	-	TRBV6-1	-
TGTGCCAGCAGTGAGACAGCCACAGATACGCAGTATTTT	CASSETATDTQYF	TRBJ2-3	-	TRBV25-1	-
TGTGCCGGGGGGACCGGATTTCATGACACAGATACCCAGTATTTT	CAGGTGFHDTDTQYF	TRBJ2-3	-	TRBV27	-
TGTGCCATCGGTCTAGCGGGACTAGCCAAAAACATTCAGTACTTC	CAIGLAGLAKNIQYF	TRBJ2-4	-	TRBV10-3	TRBD2
TGTGCCAGCAGCCAAGAACTAGCGGGAGGCACAGATACGCAGTATTTT	CASSQELAGGTDTQYF	TRBJ2-3	-	TRBV4-2	TRBD2
TGTGCCATGGGTGTCCAGGCTGTGAGCACAGAGGCGCTGTTTTTT	CAMGVQAVSTEALFF	TRBJ2-2	-	TRBV10-3	-
TGTGCCAGCAGCTTTACGGGCGCTTCCTACAATGAGCAGTACTTC	CASSFTGASYNEQYF	TRBJ2-4	-	TRBV7-2	-
TGCGCCAGCAGTGTGATGCACACAGATACGCAGTATTTT	CASSVMHTDTQYF	TRBJ2-3	-	TRBV10-2	-
TGTGGGAGCAGATCACAGGGGACGCAGTATTTT	CGSRSQGTQYF	TRBJ2-3	-	TRBV25-1	TRBD1
TGTGCCAGCGGGGGACCAGGGGGAAGGGGCCAAGAGACGCAGTACTTC	CASGGPGGRGQETQYF	TRBJ2-5	-	TRBV6-2/TRBV6-3	TRBD1
TGTGCCACTCGAACAGGAACGAACACCGGGGAGCTGTTTTTT	CATRTGTNTGELFF	TRBJ2-2	few	TRBV24-1	-
TGTGCCAGCGGAACAGGGATAAAGTTGTTGTTCTTC	CASGTGIKLLFF	TRBJ2-1	many	TRBV6-1	-
TGTGCCAGCAGTTTAGGAACTAGCGGGAGAGCAGATACGCAGTATTTT	CASSLGTSGRADTQYF	TRBJ2-3	medium-sized	TRBV27	TRBD2
TGTGCCAGCTGGGACAGACAAGAGACCCAGTACTTC	CASWDRQETQYF	TRBJ2-5	-	TRBV27	TRBD1
TGTGCCAGCAGGCCCGTCGGAGAGACCCAGTACTTC	CASRPVGETQYF	TRBJ2-5	large	TRBV6-5	-
TGTGCCAGCAGTGAGGCCGTCTTTTCGCACACAGATACGCAGTATTTT	CASSEAVFSHTDTQYF	TRBJ2-3	-	TRBV6-1	-
TGTGCCAGCAGTTTTAGGGGGGCGAACGAGCAGTACTTC	CASSFRGANEQYF	TRBJ2-7	few	TRBV12-3/TRBV12-4	-
TGCGCCAGCAGCCAAGATCGTATCCTGGAGACCCAGTACTTC	CASSQDRILETQYF	TRBJ2-5	once	TRBV4-1	-
TGTGCCAGCAGTTACCCCCAGAACACTGAAGCTTTCTTT	CASSYPQNTEAFF	TRBJ1-1	-	TRBV6-5	-
TGTGCCAGCAGTGAACTAAGCTCTGGGGCCAACGTGCTGTATTTC	CASSELSSGANVLYF	TRBJ2-6	-	TRBV6-1	-
TGTGCCAGCACCTACTCCGAATGGAACACTGAAGCTTTCTTT	CASTYSEWNTEAFF	TRBJ1-1	-	TRBV6-5	-
TGTGCCAGCAAGAGACAGGGGGCTACCTTTACCACAGATACGCAGTATTTT	CASKRQGATFTTDTQYF	TRBJ2-3	large	TRBV6-5	TRBD1
TGTGCCAGCAGACTCCAGTCTGGAAGTCCCGGTGCGCAGTATTTT	CASRLQSGSPGAQYF	TRBJ2-3	-	TRBV6-5	-
TGTGCCAGCACAAGGGGTGGGATCTCTGGGGCCAACGTCCAGAACTTC	CASTRGGISGANVQNF	TRBJ2-6	-	TRBV27	-
TGTGCCAGCAGCTTAGGGACAGGGATGTTGTACGAGCAGTACTTC	CASSLGTGMLYEQYF	TRBJ2-7	few	TRBV7-2	TRBD1
TGTGCCTGGAGTACTTCCTCCTACGAGCAGTACTTC	CAWSTSSYEQYF	TRBJ2-7	many	TRBV30	-